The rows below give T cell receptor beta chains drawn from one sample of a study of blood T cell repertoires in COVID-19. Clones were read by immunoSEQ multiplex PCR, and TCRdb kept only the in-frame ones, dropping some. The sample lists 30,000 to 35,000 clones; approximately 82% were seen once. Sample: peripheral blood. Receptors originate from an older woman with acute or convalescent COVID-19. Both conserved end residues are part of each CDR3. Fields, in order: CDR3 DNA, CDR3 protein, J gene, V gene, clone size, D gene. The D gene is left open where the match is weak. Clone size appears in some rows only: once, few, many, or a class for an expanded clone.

cdr3_nt: TGTGCCAGCAGCCAAGATGTACAGATAAATGAAAAACTGTTTTTT
cdr3_aa: CASSQDVQINEKLFF
j_call: TRBJ1-4
v_call: TRBV4-2
clone_size: .
d_call: .

cdr3_nt: TGTGCCAGCGTGGGACCAAACCCGACTAGCGGGGGCTTCCCCTACGAGCAGTACTTC
cdr3_aa: CASVGPNPTSGGFPYEQYF
j_call: TRBJ2-7
v_call: TRBV19
clone_size: once
d_call: TRBD2

cdr3_nt: TGTGCCAGCAGCCCTGCAGCGGGAGGCTCTGGGGCCAACGTCCTGACTTTC
cdr3_aa: CASSPAAGGSGANVLTF
j_call: TRBJ2-6
v_call: TRBV5-4
clone_size: .
d_call: TRBD2

cdr3_nt: TGTGCCAGCAGTTGGCCTGATCAGCCCCAGCATTTT
cdr3_aa: CASSWPDQPQHF
j_call: TRBJ1-5
v_call: TRBV28
clone_size: once
d_call: .

cdr3_nt: TGCAGTGCTAGTCAAAGTAGCACTAATGAAAAACTGTTTTTT
cdr3_aa: CSASQSSTNEKLFF
j_call: TRBJ1-4
v_call: TRBV20-1
clone_size: .
d_call: .

cdr3_nt: TGTGCCAGCAGCCAAGACAGAAGTGTGGCCCAGCATTTT
cdr3_aa: CASSQDRSVAQHF
j_call: TRBJ1-5
v_call: TRBV3-1/TRBV3-2
clone_size: once
d_call: .

cdr3_nt: TGTGCCTGGAGTTGGGGGCCCGGAGAAAAACTGTTTTTT
cdr3_aa: CAWSWGPGEKLFF
j_call: TRBJ1-4
v_call: TRBV30
clone_size: .
d_call: .

cdr3_nt: TGTGCCAGCAGTTTAGTTACCGACATCGAGCAGTTCTTC
cdr3_aa: CASSLVTDIEQFF
j_call: TRBJ2-1
v_call: TRBV27
clone_size: .
d_call: .

cdr3_nt: TGTGCCAGCAGCCAAGATTGGTCAGGTCGATATGGCTACACCTTC
cdr3_aa: CASSQDWSGRYGYTF
j_call: TRBJ1-2
v_call: TRBV3-1/TRBV3-2
clone_size: few
d_call: .

cdr3_nt: TGCGCCAGCAGCCAAGGGTCAGAGGTTCCCACAGATACGCAGTATTTT
cdr3_aa: CASSQGSEVPTDTQYF
j_call: TRBJ2-3
v_call: TRBV4-1
clone_size: .
d_call: .

cdr3_nt: TGTGCCAGCAGCTCTAGTGGGGGGTCGGAAAAACTGTTTTTT
cdr3_aa: CASSSSGGSEKLFF
j_call: TRBJ1-4
v_call: TRBV9
clone_size: .
d_call: .

cdr3_nt: TGTGCCAGCAGTTTAGACATTTATTATGGCTACACCTTC
cdr3_aa: CASSLDIYYGYTF
j_call: TRBJ1-2
v_call: TRBV28
clone_size: .
d_call: .

cdr3_nt: TGTGCTGCGGGATCCCGGGTACGGGGTGAAAAACTGTTTTTT
cdr3_aa: CAAGSRVRGEKLFF
j_call: TRBJ1-4
v_call: TRBV28
clone_size: .
d_call: .

cdr3_nt: TGTGCCAGCAGCCAAGATCTCGGACAGCAGTTCACTGAAGCTTTCTTT
cdr3_aa: CASSQDLGQQFTEAFF
j_call: TRBJ1-1
v_call: TRBV3-1/TRBV3-2
clone_size: .
d_call: .

cdr3_nt: TGCGCCAGCAGCTTTGAGGAAGACGACGAGCAGTACTTC
cdr3_aa: CASSFEEDDEQYF
j_call: TRBJ2-7
v_call: TRBV5-1
clone_size: .
d_call: .

cdr3_nt: TGTGCCAGCAGTTACACACCGGGACAGGGCGAGATTGAGCAGTTCTTC
cdr3_aa: CASSYTPGQGEIEQFF
j_call: TRBJ2-1
v_call: TRBV6-7
clone_size: .
d_call: TRBD1

cdr3_nt: TGTGCCACCCAACAGGACGGTCACACTGAAGCTTTCTTT
cdr3_aa: CATQQDGHTEAFF
j_call: TRBJ1-1
v_call: TRBV2
clone_size: .
d_call: .

cdr3_nt: TGTGCCAGCAGTGTACTACCGGGACAGGCGTCCGATTCACCCCTCCACTTT
cdr3_aa: CASSVLPGQASDSPLHF
j_call: TRBJ1-6
v_call: TRBV2
clone_size: .
d_call: TRBD1

cdr3_nt: TGTGCCAGCACTAGCGATGGAGAGACCCAGTACTTC
cdr3_aa: CASTSDGETQYF
j_call: TRBJ2-5
v_call: TRBV2
clone_size: .
d_call: .

cdr3_nt: TGTGCCTGGAGTGCAGGACAGGACTTCTCCTACGAGCAGTACTTC
cdr3_aa: CAWSAGQDFSYEQYF
j_call: TRBJ2-7
v_call: TRBV30
clone_size: .
d_call: TRBD1

cdr3_nt: TGTGCCAGCAGCGTGCGGACAGGAGGGGATTTCTTT
cdr3_aa: CASSVRTGGDFF
j_call: TRBJ1-1
v_call: TRBV5-6
clone_size: .
d_call: TRBD1

cdr3_nt: TGCGCCAGCAGCTCCGGGACTCTGAACACCGGGGAGCTGTTTTTT
cdr3_aa: CASSSGTLNTGELFF
j_call: TRBJ2-2
v_call: TRBV5-1
clone_size: once
d_call: .

cdr3_nt: TGTGCCAGCAGCTTAGTAGTGGGGCAGCCGAACACTGAAGCTTTCTTT
cdr3_aa: CASSLVVGQPNTEAFF
j_call: TRBJ1-1
v_call: TRBV5-6
clone_size: .
d_call: .

cdr3_nt: TGTGCCAGCAGCTTGACAGCGGGTCGGGGGGCCCTCCACTTT
cdr3_aa: CASSLTAGRGALHF
j_call: TRBJ1-6
v_call: TRBV7-8
clone_size: .
d_call: .

cdr3_nt: TGTGCCAGCAGTTTCGGACAGATAAGAGGATTTACCCAGTACTTC
cdr3_aa: CASSFGQIRGFTQYF
j_call: TRBJ2-5
v_call: TRBV14
clone_size: .
d_call: .

cdr3_nt: TGTGCCAGCAGCTTCGACAGGGGGCGTTCACCCCTCCACTTT
cdr3_aa: CASSFDRGRSPLHF
j_call: TRBJ1-6
v_call: TRBV7-2
clone_size: .
d_call: TRBD1

cdr3_nt: TGTGCCAGCAGCTTTACGGGAGGGGCCAACGTCCTGACTTTC
cdr3_aa: CASSFTGGANVLTF
j_call: TRBJ2-6
v_call: TRBV11-2
clone_size: few
d_call: .

cdr3_nt: TGTGCCAGCAGCCTAGGGGGCGCGGGTCCCTACAATGAGCAGTTCTTC
cdr3_aa: CASSLGGAGPYNEQFF
j_call: TRBJ2-1
v_call: TRBV5-4
clone_size: .
d_call: TRBD1

cdr3_nt: TGTGCCAGCAGTCCCCAGACACCCAATACGCAGTATTTT
cdr3_aa: CASSPQTPNTQYF
j_call: TRBJ2-3
v_call: TRBV6-2/TRBV6-3
clone_size: .
d_call: .

cdr3_nt: TGTGCCAGCAGTTCCCTGGCCCTTAATGAAAAACTGTTTTTT
cdr3_aa: CASSSLALNEKLFF
j_call: TRBJ1-4
v_call: TRBV28
clone_size: .
d_call: .

cdr3_nt: TGTGCCAGCAGTGTCCAAGGACAGGGTCCCTACGAGCAGTACTTC
cdr3_aa: CASSVQGQGPYEQYF
j_call: TRBJ2-7
v_call: TRBV6-4
clone_size: .
d_call: TRBD1

cdr3_nt: TGTGCCAGCAGTGAAATGGCAGGGGGGTCCCTCGAGCAGTACTTC
cdr3_aa: CASSEMAGGSLEQYF
j_call: TRBJ2-7
v_call: TRBV6-1
clone_size: .
d_call: .

cdr3_nt: TGTGCCAGCAGTTACTCCGGACAGATTTATAATTCACCCCTCCACTTT
cdr3_aa: CASSYSGQIYNSPLHF
j_call: TRBJ1-6
v_call: TRBV6-6
clone_size: .
d_call: .

cdr3_nt: TGTGCCAGCATCAAGACTAGCGGGGGGGCCGCTGTCACCGGGGAGCTGTTTTTT
cdr3_aa: CASIKTSGGAAVTGELFF
j_call: TRBJ2-2
v_call: TRBV11-3
clone_size: .
d_call: TRBD2

cdr3_nt: TGTGCCAGCAGTACAGGAAACACCATATATTTT
cdr3_aa: CASSTGNTIYF
j_call: TRBJ1-3
v_call: TRBV12-3/TRBV12-4
clone_size: .
d_call: .

cdr3_nt: TGTGCCAGTAGTATAGTTGGGCAGAATAATTCACCCCTCCACTTT
cdr3_aa: CASSIVGQNNSPLHF
j_call: TRBJ1-6
v_call: TRBV19
clone_size: .
d_call: .

cdr3_nt: TGTGCCAGCTCACCACAGAACAGGGGTGTAGCCAAAAACATTCAGTACTTC
cdr3_aa: CASSPQNRGVAKNIQYF
j_call: TRBJ2-4
v_call: TRBV18
clone_size: .
d_call: TRBD1

cdr3_nt: TGTGCCAGCAGCTTAAGTGGGGAGGGAGTAGCTTTCTTT
cdr3_aa: CASSLSGEGVAFF
j_call: TRBJ1-1
v_call: TRBV7-9
clone_size: .
d_call: .

cdr3_nt: TGTGCCAGCAGCAACCTAGGGGACAGCTCTGGAAACACCATATATTTT
cdr3_aa: CASSNLGDSSGNTIYF
j_call: TRBJ1-3
v_call: TRBV5-6
clone_size: .
d_call: TRBD1

cdr3_nt: TGTGCCAGCAGCCTGGGGACTAACAATGAGCAGTTCTTC
cdr3_aa: CASSLGTNNEQFF
j_call: TRBJ2-1
v_call: TRBV9
clone_size: .
d_call: TRBD2

cdr3_nt: TGTGCCACCAGTGATTCACTAGCGGGGGCATACAATGAGCAGTTCTTC
cdr3_aa: CATSDSLAGAYNEQFF
j_call: TRBJ2-1
v_call: TRBV24-1
clone_size: .
d_call: TRBD2

cdr3_nt: TGCAGCGTTGAAGGGGGACAGGGGAGTCTCCATGGCTACACCTTC
cdr3_aa: CSVEGGQGSLHGYTF
j_call: TRBJ1-2
v_call: TRBV29-1
clone_size: .
d_call: TRBD1

cdr3_nt: TGTGCCAGCAGCTTAGGCGTGTTCGACTACGAGCAGTACTTC
cdr3_aa: CASSLGVFDYEQYF
j_call: TRBJ2-7
v_call: TRBV7-2
clone_size: .
d_call: .

cdr3_nt: TGTGCCAGCAGGATTCTTAGGGGGCGGTACGAGCAGTACTTC
cdr3_aa: CASRILRGRYEQYF
j_call: TRBJ2-7
v_call: TRBV6-5
clone_size: .
d_call: TRBD1

cdr3_nt: TGTGCCAGCTCACCACCGGCAGGGGAAGGGAACACTGAAGCTTTCTTT
cdr3_aa: CASSPPAGEGNTEAFF
j_call: TRBJ1-1
v_call: TRBV18
clone_size: few
d_call: .

cdr3_nt: TGTGCCAGCAGCTCCCCCGGGACAGGGAGTGAAAAACTGTTTTTT
cdr3_aa: CASSSPGTGSEKLFF
j_call: TRBJ1-4
v_call: TRBV9
clone_size: .
d_call: TRBD1

cdr3_nt: TGTGCCAGTAGCCCCACCGGAGGGACAGGACGGGCTGGAAACACCATATATTTT
cdr3_aa: CASSPTGGTGRAGNTIYF
j_call: TRBJ1-3
v_call: TRBV19
clone_size: .
d_call: TRBD1